This TCR beta chain was sequenced in a study of early T cells in non-severe SARS-CoV-2 infection. Across the whole study: Sequenced bulk RNA came from whole blood that was unsorted, and chains were unpaired.

The CDR3 runs 14 residues. Germline values: CDR1 SQVTM, CDR2 ANQGSEA. J lost 1 base, V lost 7 bases, and 4 bases had no gene match. This clonotype was recorded a few times. Attachment of unique molecular identifiers was made to individual cDNA molecules. One entry per CDR3 protein, called by TCRdb with MiXCR from the 5' RACE reads. The table records 20,000 to 25,000 distinct CDR3 sequences, more than 4.5% of them present only once. This receptor was identified in an adult who was a healthcare worker with PCR-confirmed SARS-CoV-2 infection or an uninfected control (not recorded which). The gene calls are TRBV29-1 and TRBJ1-3; 10 bases are shared with TRBD1. The source material was whole blood. The CDR3 protein is CSGTGQGSGNTIYF. Here the CDR3 DNA reads TGCAGCGGTACGGGACAGGGGTCTGGAAACACCATATATTTT. Looking up the rest from reference TRBV29-1 and TRBJ1-3 gives the full variable domain: SAVISQKPSRDICQRGTSLTIQCQVDSQVTMMFWYRQQPGQSLTLIATANQGSEATYESGFVIDKFPISRPNLTFSTLTVSNMSPEDSSIYLCSGTGQGSGNTIYFGEGSWLTVV.